Listed below are T cell receptor beta chains from one sample, sequenced in a study of T cells in Graves' hyperthyroidism and ophthalmopathy. TCRdb re-called the multiplex PCR reads with MiXCR, one entry per CDR3 protein. Here the sample spans about 500,000 distinct CDR3 sequences, roughly a sixth being singletons. Sequencing was performed on blood. These receptors were collected from a woman aged 18-35 years with Graves' hyperthyroidism. Both conserved end residues are part of each CDR3. The D gene is left open where the match is weak. The size entry is marked missing in some rows and otherwise reads once, few, many or a size class.

size,V,D,J,DNA,CDR3
-,TRBV18,-,TRBJ2-4,TGTGCCAGCTCACCCCGGAGGAACATTCAGTACTTC,CASSPRRNIQYF
-,TRBV12-3/TRBV12-4,-,TRBJ2-2,TGTGCCAGCAATCGGGACCTCACCGGGGAGCTGTTTTTT,CASNRDLTGELFF
few,TRBV4-1,TRBD2,TRBJ2-7,TGCGCCAGCAGCCAAGATAGGGTAGCGGGAGGGCCACGACGTGAGCAGTACTTC,CASSQDRVAGGPRREQYF
few,TRBV20-1,-,TRBJ2-2,TGCAGTGCTACGACTTTTAACACCGGGGAGCTGTTTTTT,CSATTFNTGELFF
many,TRBV27,TRBD2,TRBJ2-4,TGTGCCAGCAGCCCCACCGGGGCGGGAGGTTATGGAGGCATTCAGTACTTC,CASSPTGAGGYGGIQYF
few,TRBV19,TRBD1,TRBJ1-3,TGTGCCAGTAGTAGGACAGGGTACGGAAACACCATATATTTT,CASSRTGYGNTIYF
-,TRBV18,-,TRBJ2-1,TGTGCCAGCTCCCGGCTAGGAGCACTCGACAATGAGCAGTTCTTC,CASSRLGALDNEQFF
-,TRBV6-1,-,TRBJ1-1,TGTGCCAGCAGTGGAAGGGTCAGGGCGGTCACTGAAGCTTTCTTT,CASSGRVRAVTEAFF
-,TRBV3-1,TRBD2,TRBJ2-1,TGTGCCAGCAGCCAAGAGGATTGGCGGGGGGGCGACAATGAGCAGTTCTTC,CASSQEDWRGGDNEQFF
many,TRBV12-3/TRBV12-4,-,TRBJ1-1,TGTGCCAGCAGCCTTGGAGGTGAAGCTTTCTTT,CASSLGGEAFF